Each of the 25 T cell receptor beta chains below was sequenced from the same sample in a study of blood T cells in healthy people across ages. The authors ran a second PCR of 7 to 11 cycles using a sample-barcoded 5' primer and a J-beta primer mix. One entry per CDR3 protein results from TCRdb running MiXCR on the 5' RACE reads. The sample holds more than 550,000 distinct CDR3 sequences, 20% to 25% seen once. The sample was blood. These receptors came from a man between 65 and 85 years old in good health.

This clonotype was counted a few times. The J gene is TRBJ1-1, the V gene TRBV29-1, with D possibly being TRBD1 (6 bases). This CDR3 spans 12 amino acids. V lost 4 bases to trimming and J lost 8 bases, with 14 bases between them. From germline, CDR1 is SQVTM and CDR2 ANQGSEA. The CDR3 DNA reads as TGCAGCGTTGCGCATGGACAGCTCGAAGCTTTCTTT. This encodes CSVAHGQLEAFF.

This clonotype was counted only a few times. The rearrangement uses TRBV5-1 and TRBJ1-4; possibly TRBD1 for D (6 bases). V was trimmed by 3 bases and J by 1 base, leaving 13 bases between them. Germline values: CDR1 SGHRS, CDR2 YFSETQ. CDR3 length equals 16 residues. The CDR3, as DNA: TGCGCCAGCAGCTCGCGGACAGTCGGAACTAATGAAAAACTGTTTTTT. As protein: CASSSRTVGTNEKLFF.

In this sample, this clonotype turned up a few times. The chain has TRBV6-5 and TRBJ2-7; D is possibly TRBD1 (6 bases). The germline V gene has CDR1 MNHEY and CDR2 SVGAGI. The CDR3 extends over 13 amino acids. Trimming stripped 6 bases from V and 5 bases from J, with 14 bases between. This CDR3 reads CASRPQGGNEQYF. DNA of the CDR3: TGTGCCAGCAGACCACAGGGTGGTAACGAGCAGTACTTC.

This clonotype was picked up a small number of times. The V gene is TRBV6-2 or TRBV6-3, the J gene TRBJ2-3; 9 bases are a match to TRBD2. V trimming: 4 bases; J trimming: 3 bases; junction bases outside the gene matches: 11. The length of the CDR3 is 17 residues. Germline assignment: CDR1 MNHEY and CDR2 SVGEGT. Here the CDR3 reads CASSSNRLSGRTDTQYF. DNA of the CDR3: TGTGCCAGCAGTTCCAATCGGCTTAGCGGGAGAACAGATACGCAGTATTTT.

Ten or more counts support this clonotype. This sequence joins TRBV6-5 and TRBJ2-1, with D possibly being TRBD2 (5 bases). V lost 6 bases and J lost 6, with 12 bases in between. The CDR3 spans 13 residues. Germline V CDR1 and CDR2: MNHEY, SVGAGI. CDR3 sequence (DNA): TGTGCCAGCAGCCCCAGCGGCCTCAATGAGCAGTTCTTC. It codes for CASSPSGLNEQFF.

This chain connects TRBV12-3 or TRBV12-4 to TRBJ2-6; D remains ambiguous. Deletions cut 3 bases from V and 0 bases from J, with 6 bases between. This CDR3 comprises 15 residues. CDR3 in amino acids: CASSFHASGANVLTF. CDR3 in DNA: TGTGCCAGCAGTTTTCATGCCTCTGGGGCCAACGTCCTGACTTTC.

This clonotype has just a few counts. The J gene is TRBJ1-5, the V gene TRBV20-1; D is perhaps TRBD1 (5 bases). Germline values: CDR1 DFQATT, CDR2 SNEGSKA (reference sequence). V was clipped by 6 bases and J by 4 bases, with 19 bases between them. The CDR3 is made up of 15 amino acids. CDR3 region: CSAQGLGFANQPQHF. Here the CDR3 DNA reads TGCAGTGCGCAGGGTCTGGGTTTTGCGAATCAGCCCCAGCATTTT.

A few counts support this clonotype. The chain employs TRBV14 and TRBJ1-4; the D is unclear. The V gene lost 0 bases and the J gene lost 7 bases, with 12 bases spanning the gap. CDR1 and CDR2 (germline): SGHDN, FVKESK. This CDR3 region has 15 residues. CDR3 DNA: TGTGCCAGCAGCCAAGATAGAGGATATGGTGAAAAACTGTTTTTT. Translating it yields CASSQDRGYGEKLFF.

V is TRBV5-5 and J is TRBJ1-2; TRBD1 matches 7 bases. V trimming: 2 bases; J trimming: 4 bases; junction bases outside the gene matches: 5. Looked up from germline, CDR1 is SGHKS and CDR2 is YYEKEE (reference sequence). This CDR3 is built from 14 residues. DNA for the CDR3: TGTGCCAGCAGCTTACAGGGGCTCGGCTATGGCTACACCTTC. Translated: CASSLQGLGYGYTF.

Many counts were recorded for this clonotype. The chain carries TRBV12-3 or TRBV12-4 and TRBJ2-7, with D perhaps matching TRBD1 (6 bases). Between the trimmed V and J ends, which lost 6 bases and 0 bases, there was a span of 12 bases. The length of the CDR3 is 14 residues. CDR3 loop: CASSFQGSSYEQYF. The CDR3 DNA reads TGTGCCAGCAGCTTTCAGGGGTCCTCCTACGAGCAGTACTTC.

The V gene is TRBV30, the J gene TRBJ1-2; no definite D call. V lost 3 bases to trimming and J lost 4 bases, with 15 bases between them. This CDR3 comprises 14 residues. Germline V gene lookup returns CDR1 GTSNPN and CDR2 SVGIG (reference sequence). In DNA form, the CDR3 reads TGTGCCTGGAGGCTGGGTGAATTGGGCTATGGCTACACCTTC. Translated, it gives CAWRLGELGYGYTF.

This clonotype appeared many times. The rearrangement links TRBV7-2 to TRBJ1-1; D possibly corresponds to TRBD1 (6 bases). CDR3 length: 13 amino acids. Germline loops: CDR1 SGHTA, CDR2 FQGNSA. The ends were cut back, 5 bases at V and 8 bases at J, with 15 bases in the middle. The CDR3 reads CASSQSPGTEAFF. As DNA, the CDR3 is TGTGCCAGCAGCCAAAGCCCCGGGACAGAAGCTTTCTTT. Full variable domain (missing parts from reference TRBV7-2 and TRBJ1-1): GAGVSQSPSNKVTEKGKDVELRCDPISGHTALYWYRQSLGQGLEFLIYFQGNSAPDKSGLPSDRFSAERTGGSVSTLTIQRTQQEDSAVYLCASSQSPGTEAFFGQGTRLTVV.

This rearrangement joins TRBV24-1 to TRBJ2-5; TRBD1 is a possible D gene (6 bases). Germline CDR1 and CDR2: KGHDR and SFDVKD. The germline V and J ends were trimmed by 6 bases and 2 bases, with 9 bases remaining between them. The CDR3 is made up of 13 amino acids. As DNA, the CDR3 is TGTGCCACCAGTTTTGGACAGCAAGAGACCCAGTACTTC. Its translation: CATSFGQQETQYF.

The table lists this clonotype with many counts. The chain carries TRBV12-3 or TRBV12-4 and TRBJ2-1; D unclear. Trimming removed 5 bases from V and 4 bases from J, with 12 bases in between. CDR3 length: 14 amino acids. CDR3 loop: CASSPSGGYNEQFF. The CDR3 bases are TGTGCCAGCAGTCCCTCCGGTGGGTACAATGAGCAGTTCTTC.

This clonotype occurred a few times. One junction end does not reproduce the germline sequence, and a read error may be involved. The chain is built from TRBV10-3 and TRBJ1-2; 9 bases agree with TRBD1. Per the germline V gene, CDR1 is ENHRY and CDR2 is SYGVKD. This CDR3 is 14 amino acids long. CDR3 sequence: CTISDWDRANGYTF. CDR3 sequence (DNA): TGTACCATCAGTGATTGGGACAGGGCCAATGGCTACACCTTC.

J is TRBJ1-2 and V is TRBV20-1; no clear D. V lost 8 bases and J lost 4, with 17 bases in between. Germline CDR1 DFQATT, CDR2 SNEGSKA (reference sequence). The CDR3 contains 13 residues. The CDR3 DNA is TGCAGTACCCCCGTAAGGCAGTTCTATGGCTACACCTTC. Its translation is CSTPVRQFYGYTF.

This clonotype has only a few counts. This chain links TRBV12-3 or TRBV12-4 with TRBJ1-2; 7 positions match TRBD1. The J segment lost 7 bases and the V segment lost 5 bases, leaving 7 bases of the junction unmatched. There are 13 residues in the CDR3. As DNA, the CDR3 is TGTGCCAGCAGTCGACAGGGAAGGGGTGGCTACACCTTC. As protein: CASSRQGRGGYTF.

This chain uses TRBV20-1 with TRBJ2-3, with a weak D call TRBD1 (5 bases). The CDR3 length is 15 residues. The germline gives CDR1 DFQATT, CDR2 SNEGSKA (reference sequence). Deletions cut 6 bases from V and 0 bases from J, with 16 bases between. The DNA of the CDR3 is TGCAGTGCCAATCAGGGCGTCTCTAGCACAGATACGCAGTATTTT. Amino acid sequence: CSANQGVSSTDTQYF.

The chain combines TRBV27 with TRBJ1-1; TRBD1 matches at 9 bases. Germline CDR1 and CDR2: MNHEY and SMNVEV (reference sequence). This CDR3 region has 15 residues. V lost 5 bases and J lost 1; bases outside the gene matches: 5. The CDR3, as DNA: TGTGCCAGCAGTATGACAGGGGGTTCGAACACTGAAGCTTTCTTT. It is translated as CASSMTGGSNTEAFF.

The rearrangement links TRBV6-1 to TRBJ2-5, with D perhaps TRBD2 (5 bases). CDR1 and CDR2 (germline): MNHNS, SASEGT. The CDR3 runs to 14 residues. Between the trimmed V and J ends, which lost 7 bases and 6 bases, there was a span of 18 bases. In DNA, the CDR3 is TGTGCCAGCACTTCTGGGGAGTCGTCGAAGACCCAGTACTTC. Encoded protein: CASTSGESSKTQYF.

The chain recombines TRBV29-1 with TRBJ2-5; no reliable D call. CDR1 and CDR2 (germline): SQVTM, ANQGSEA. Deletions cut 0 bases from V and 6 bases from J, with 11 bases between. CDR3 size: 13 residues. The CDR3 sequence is CSVEEWGTQTQYF. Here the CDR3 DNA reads TGCAGCGTTGAAGAGTGGGGAACCCAGACCCAGTACTTC. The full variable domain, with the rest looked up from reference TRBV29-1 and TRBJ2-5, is SAVISQKPSRDICQRGTSLTIQCQVDSQVTMMFWYRQQPGQSLTLIATANQGSEATYESGFVIDKFPISRPNLTFSTLTVSNMSPEDSSIYLCSVEEWGTQTQYFGPGTRLLVL.

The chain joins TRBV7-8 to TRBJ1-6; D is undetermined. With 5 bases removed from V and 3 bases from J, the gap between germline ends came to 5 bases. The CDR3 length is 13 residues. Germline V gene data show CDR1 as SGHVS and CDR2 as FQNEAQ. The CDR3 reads CASSQDYNSPLHF. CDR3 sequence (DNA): TGTGCCAGCAGCCAGGACTATAATTCACCCCTCCACTTT. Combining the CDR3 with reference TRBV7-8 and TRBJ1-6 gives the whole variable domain GAGVSQSPRYKVAKRGQDVALRCDPISGHVSLFWYQQALGQGPEFLTYFQNEAQLDKSGLPSDRFFAERPEGSVSTLKIQRTQQEDSAVYLCASSQDYNSPLHFGNGTRLTVT.

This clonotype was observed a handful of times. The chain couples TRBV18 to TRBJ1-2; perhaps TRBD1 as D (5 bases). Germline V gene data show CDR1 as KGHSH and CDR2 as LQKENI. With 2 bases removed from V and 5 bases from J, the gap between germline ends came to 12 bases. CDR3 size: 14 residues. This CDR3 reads CASSPGTGEYGYTF. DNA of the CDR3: TGTGCCAGCTCACCAGGAACAGGCGAATATGGCTACACCTTC.

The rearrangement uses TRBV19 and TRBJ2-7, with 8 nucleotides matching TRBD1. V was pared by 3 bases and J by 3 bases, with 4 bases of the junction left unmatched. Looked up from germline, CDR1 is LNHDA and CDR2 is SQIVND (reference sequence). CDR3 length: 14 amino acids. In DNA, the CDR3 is TGTGCCAGTAGTATCCGGACAGGGAGCTACGAGCAGTACTTC. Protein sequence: CASSIRTGSYEQYF.

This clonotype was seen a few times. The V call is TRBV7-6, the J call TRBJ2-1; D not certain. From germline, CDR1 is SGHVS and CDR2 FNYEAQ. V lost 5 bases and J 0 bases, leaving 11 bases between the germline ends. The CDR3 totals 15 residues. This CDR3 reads CASSPQDSSYNEQFF. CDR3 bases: TGTGCCAGCAGCCCTCAGGATAGCTCCTACAATGAGCAGTTCTTC.